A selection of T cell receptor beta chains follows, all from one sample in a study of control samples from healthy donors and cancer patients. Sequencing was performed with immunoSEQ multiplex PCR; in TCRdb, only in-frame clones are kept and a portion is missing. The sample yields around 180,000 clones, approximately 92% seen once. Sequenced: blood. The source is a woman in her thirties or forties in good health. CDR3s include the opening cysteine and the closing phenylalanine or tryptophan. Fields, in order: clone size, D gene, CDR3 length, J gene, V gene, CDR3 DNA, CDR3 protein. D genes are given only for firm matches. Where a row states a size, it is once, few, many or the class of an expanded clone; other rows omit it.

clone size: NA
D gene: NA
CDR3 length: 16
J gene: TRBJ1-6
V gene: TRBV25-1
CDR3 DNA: TGTGCCAGCAGTGAAAACCAGGGGTCCTATAATTCACCCCTCCACTTT
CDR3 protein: CASSENQGSYNSPLHF

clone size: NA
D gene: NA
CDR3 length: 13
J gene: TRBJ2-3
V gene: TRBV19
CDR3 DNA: TGTGCCAGTAGTATAAATAGGGGGGATACGCAGTATTTT
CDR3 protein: CASSINRGDTQYF

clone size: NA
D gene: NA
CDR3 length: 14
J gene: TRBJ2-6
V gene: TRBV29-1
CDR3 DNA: TGCAGCGTTGTAGGGGGGACTGGGGCCAACGTCCTGACTTTC
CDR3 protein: CSVVGGTGANVLTF

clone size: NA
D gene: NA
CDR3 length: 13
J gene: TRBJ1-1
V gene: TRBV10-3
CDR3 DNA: TGTGCCATCACCTCAGTCCTCGGCGCTGAAGCTTTCTTT
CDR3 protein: CAITSVLGAEAFF

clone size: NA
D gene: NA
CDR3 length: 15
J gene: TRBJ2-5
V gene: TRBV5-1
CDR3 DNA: TGCGCCAGCAGCTTGGGGGACCACCACCAAGAGACCCAGTACTTC
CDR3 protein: CASSLGDHHQETQYF

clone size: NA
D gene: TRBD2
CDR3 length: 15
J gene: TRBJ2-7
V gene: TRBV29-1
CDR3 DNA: TGCAGCGTTTCAGCAGGGACTAGCGGGGGCTACGAGCAGTACTTC
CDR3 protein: CSVSAGTSGGYEQYF

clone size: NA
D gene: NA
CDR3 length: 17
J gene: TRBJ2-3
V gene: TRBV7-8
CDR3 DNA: TGTGCCAGCAGCCCGCGAGCGAGCGGAGCTAGCACAGATACGCAGTATTTT
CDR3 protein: CASSPRASGASTDTQYF

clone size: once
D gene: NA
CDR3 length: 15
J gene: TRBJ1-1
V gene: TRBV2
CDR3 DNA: TGTGCCAGCAGTCTGGGGGGGGTTATGAACACTGAAGCTTTCTTT
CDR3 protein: CASSLGGVMNTEAFF

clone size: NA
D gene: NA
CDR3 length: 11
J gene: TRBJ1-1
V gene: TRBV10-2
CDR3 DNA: TGCGCCAGCAGTGAGGGGACTGAAGCTTTCTTT
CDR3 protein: CASSEGTEAFF

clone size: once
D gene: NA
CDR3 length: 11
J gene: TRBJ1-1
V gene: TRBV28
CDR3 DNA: TGTGCCAGCAGGGAGGGGACTGAAGCTTTCTTT
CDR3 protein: CASREGTEAFF

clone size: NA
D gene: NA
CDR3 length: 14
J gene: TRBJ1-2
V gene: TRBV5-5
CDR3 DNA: TGTGCCAGCAGCGGGTTCGGGGGGAACTATGGCTACACCTTC
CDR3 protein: CASSGFGGNYGYTF

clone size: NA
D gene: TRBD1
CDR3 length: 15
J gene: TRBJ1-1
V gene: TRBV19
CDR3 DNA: TGTGCCAGTAGTTCCCGACAGGGGGCAGGAACTGAAGCTTTCTTT
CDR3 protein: CASSSRQGAGTEAFF

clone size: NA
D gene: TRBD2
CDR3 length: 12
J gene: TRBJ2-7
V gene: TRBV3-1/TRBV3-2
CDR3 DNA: TGTGCCAGCTCGGGGGGGCTCTACGAGCAGTACTTC
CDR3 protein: CASSGGLYEQYF